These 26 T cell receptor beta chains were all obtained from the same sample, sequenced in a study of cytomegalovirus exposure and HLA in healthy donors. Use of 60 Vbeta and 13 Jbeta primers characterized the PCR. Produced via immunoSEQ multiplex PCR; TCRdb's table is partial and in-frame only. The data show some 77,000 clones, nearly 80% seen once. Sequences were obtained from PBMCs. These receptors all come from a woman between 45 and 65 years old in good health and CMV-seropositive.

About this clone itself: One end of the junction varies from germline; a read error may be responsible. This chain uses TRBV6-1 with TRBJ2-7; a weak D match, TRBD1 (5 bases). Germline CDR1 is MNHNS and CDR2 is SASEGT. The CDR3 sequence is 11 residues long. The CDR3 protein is CASSEVVRVEF. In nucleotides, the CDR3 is TGTGCCAGCAGTGAAGTAGTCAGGGTGGAATTC.

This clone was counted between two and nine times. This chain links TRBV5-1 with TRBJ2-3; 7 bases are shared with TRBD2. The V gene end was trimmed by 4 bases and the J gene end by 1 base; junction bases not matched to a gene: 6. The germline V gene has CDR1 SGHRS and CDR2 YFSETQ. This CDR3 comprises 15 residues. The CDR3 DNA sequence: TGCGCCAGCAGCCCTCCGCTAGCGGGCACAGATACGCAGTATTTT. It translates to CASSPPLAGTDTQYF.

CDR3: CASSREVEAFF. As DNA, the CDR3 is TGTGCCAGCAGCCGGGAGGTCGAAGCTTTCTTT. V usage is TRBV7-9 and J usage is TRBJ1-1, with D unclear. Trimming pared 5 bases from V and 8 bases from J, leaving 9 bases between. The CDR3 is 11 residues long. Germline V gene lookup returns CDR1 SEHNR and CDR2 FQNEAQ (reference sequence).

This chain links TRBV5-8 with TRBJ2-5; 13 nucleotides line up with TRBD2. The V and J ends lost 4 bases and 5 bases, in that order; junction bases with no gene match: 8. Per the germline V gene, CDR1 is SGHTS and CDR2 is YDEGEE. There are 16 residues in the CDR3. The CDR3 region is CASSPGLAGVAETQYF. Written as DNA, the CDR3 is TGTGCCAGCAGCCCCGGACTAGCGGGAGTAGCGGAGACCCAGTACTTC.

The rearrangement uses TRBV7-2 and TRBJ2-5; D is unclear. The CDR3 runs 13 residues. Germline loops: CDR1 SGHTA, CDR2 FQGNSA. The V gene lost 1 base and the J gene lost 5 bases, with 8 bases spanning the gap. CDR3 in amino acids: CASSLGHWETQYF. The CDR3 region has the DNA TGTGCCAGCAGCTTAGGCCACTGGGAGACCCAGTACTTC.

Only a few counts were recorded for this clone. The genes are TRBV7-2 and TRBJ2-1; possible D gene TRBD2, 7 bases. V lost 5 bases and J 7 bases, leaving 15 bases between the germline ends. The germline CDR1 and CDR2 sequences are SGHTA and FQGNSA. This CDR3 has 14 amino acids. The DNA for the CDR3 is TGTGCCAGCAGCCCTGGGGGGGCCGGGAATGAGCAGTTCTTC. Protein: CASSPGGAGNEQFF. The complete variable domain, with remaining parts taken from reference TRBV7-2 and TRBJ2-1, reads GAGVSQSPSNKVTEKGKDVELRCDPISGHTALYWYRQSLGQGLEFLIYFQGNSAPDKSGLPSDRFSAERTGGSVSTLTIQRTQQEDSAVYLCASSPGGAGNEQFFGPGTRLTVL.

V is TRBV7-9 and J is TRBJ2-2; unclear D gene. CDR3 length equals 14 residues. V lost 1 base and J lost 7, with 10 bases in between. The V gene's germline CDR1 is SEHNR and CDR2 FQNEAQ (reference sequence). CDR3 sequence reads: CASSLVVGLGELFF. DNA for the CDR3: TGTGCCAGCAGCTTAGTTGTTGGGCTCGGGGAGCTGTTTTTT.

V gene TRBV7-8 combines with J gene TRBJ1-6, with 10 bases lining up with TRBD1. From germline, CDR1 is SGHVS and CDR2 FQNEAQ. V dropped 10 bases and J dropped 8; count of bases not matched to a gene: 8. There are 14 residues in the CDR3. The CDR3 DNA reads TGTGCCACCCATCGGGGACAGGGGTATTCACCCCTCCACTTT. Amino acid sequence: CATHRGQGYSPLHF.

The CDR3 DNA sequence: TGTGCCAGCAGCCACCGACAAGAGGGCCGCGAGACCCAGTACTTC. Its protein product is CASSHRQEGRETQYF. The chain couples TRBV5-4 to TRBJ2-5; D possibly corresponds to TRBD2 (5 bases). Looked up from germline, CDR1 is SGHNT and CDR2 is YYREEE (reference sequence). V lost 4 bases, J lost 5 bases, and 18 bases lay in between. CDR3 length: 15 residues.

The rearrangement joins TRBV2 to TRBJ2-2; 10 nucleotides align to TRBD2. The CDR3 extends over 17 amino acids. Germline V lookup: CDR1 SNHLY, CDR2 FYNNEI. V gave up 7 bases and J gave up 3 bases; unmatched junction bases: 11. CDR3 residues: CASTSLGLAGDTGELFF. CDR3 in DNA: TGTGCCAGCACCTCCCTTGGGCTAGCGGGGGACACCGGGGAGCTGTTTTTT.

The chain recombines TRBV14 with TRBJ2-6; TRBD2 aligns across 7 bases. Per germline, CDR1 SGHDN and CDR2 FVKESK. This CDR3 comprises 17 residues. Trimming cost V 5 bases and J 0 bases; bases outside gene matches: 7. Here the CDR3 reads CASSSARGTSGANVLTF. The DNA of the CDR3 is TGTGCCAGCAGCTCCGCGCGGGGGACCTCTGGGGCCAACGTCCTGACTTTC.

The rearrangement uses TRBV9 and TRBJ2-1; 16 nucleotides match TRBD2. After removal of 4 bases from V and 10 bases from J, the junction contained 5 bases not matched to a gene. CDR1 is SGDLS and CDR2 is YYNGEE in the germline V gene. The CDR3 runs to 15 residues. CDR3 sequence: CASSPGLAGGGEQFF. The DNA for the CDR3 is TGTGCCAGCAGCCCGGGACTAGCGGGAGGGGGGGAGCAGTTCTTC.

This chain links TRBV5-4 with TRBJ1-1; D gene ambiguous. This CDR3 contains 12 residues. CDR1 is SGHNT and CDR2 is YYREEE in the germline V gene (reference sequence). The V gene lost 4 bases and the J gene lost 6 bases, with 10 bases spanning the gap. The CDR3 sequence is CASSPLGAEAFF. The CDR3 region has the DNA TGTGCCAGCAGCCCGCTGGGCGCTGAAGCTTTCTTT. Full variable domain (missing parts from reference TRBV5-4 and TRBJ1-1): ETGVTQSPTHLIKTRGQQVTLRCSSQSGHNTVSWYQQALGQGPQFIFQYYREEENGRGNFPPRFSGLQFPNYSSELNVNALELDDSALYLCASSPLGAEAFFGQGTRLTVV.

The CDR3 loop reads CASSWGGLTNEKLFF. CDR3 nucleotides: TGTGCCAGCAGCTGGGGGGGACTCACTAATGAAAAACTGTTTTTT. This chain connects TRBV5-4 to TRBJ1-4, with D perhaps TRBD1 (5 bases). Looked up from germline, CDR1 is SGHNT and CDR2 is YYREEE (reference sequence). This CDR3 region has 15 residues. V lost 3 bases to trimming and J lost 2 bases, with 11 bases between them.

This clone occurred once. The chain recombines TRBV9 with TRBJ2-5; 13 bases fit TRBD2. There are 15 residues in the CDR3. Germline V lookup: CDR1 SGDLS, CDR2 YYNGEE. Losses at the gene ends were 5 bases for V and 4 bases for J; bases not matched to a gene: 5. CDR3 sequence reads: CASRAGTSGIETQYF. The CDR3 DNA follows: TGTGCCAGCAGAGCTGGGACTAGCGGGATAGAGACCCAGTACTTC.

The CDR3 nucleotides read TGTGCCTGGCGCGGACTAGCCAGGTACGAGCAGTACTTC. Translating it yields CAWRGLARYEQYF. V usage is TRBV30 and J usage is TRBJ2-7; 8 bases fit TRBD2. The V gene's germline CDR1 is GTSNPN and CDR2 SVGIG (reference sequence). J gave up 4 bases and V 5 bases, and 7 bases lay outside the gene matches. CDR3 length equals 13 residues. Drawing the rest from reference TRBV30 and TRBJ2-7, the complete variable domain is SQTIHQWPATLVQPVGSPLSLECTVEGTSNPNLYWYRQAAGRGLQLLFYSVGIGQISSEVPQNLSASRPQDRQFILSSKKLLLSDSGFYLCAWRGLARYEQYFGPGTRLTVT.

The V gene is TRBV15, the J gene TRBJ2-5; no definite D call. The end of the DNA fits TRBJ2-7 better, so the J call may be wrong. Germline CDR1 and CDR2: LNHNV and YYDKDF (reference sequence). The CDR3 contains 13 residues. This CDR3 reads CATSNWSSYEQYF. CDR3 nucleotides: TGTGCCACCAGCAATTGGAGCTCCTACGAGCAGTACTTC.

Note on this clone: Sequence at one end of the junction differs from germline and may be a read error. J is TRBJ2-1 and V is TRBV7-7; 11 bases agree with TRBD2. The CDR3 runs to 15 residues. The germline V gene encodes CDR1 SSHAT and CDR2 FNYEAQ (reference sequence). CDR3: CASSLGRTSGSEQFF. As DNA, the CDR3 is TGTGCTAGCAGCTTAGGCCGGACTAGCGGGTCCGAGCAGTTCTTC.

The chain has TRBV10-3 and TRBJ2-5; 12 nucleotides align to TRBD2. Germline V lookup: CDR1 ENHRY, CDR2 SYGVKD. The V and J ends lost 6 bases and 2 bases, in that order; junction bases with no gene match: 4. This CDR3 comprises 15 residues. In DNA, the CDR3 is TGTGCCATCAGCCGGACTAGCGGGGCGCAAGAGACCCAGTACTTC. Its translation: CAISRTSGAQETQYF.

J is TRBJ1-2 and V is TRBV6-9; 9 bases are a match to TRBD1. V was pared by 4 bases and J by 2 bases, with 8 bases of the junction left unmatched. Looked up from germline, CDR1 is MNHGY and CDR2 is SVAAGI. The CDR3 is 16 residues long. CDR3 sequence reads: CASSSEQGAQNYGYTF. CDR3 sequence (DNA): TGTGCCAGCAGTTCTGAACAGGGGGCGCAGAACTATGGCTACACCTTC.

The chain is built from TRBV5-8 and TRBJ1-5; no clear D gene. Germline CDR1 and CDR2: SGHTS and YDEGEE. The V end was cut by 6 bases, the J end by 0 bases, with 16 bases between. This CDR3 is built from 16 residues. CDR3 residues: CASTLLGGFSNQPQHF. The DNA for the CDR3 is TGTGCCAGCACCCTCTTGGGCGGGTTTAGCAATCAGCCCCAGCATTTT.

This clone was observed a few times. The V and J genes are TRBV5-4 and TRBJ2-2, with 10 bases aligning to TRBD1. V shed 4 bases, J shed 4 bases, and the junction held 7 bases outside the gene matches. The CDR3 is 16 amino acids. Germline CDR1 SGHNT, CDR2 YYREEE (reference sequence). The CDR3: CASSATGGVSTGELFF. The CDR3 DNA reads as TGTGCCAGCAGCGCGACAGGGGGCGTGAGCACCGGGGAGCTGTTTTTT. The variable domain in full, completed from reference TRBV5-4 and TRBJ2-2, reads ETGVTQSPTHLIKTRGQQVTLRCSSQSGHNTVSWYQQALGQGPQFIFQYYREEENGRGNFPPRFSGLQFPNYSSELNVNALELDDSALYLCASSATGGVSTGELFFGEGSRLTVL.

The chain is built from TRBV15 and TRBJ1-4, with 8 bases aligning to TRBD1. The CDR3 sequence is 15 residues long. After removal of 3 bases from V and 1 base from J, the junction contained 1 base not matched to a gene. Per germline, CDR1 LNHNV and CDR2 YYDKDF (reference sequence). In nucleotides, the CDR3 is TGTGCCACCAGCAGTGACAGGGGAACTAATGAAAAACTGTTTTTT. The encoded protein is CATSSDRGTNEKLFF.

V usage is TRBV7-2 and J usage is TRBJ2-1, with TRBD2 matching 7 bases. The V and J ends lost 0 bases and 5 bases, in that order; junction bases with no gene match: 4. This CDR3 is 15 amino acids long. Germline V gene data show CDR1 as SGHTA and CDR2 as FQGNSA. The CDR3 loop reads CASSLAGTIHNEQFF. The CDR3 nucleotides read TGTGCCAGCAGCTTAGCCGGGACTATCCACAATGAGCAGTTCTTC.

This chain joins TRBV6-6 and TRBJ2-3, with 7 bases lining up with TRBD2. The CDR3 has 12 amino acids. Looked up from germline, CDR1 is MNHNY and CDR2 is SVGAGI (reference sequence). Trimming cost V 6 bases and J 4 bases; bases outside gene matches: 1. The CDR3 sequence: CASRGGADTQYF. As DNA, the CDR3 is TGTGCCAGCAGGGGAGGGGCAGATACGCAGTATTTT.

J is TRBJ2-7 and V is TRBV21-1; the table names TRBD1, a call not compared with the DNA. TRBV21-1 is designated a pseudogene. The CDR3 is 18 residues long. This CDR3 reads CASSKGEKDREPTYEQYV. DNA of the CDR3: TGTGCCAGCAGCAAAGGGGAGAAGGACAGGGAGCCGACCTACGAGCAGTACGTC.